This T cell receptor (beta chain) is from a study of CD8 T cells in Susac syndrome. The junction had 12 bases not matched to a gene; V was cut back by 0 bases and J by 4 bases. There are 17 residues in the CDR3. Germline V lookup: CDR1 SGDLS, CDR2 YYNGEE. Reverse transcription of about 0.5 to 1 ug RNA was carried out with random hexamers. Each CDR3 protein gets one entry after TCRdb re-called the immunoSEQ multiplex PCR reads with MiXCR. Altogether 95,000 to 150,000 distinct CDR3 sequences are present, just under 95% being singletons, with the ten largest covering about 0.28%. The patients with Susac syndrome satisfied recently defined diagnostic criteria for either definite or probable disease. Negative isolation yielded the CD8+ and CD4+ T cells, while FACS enriched the TEMRA cells.

The gene calls are TRBV9 and TRBJ1-2; the match to TRBD1 covers 7 bases. Sequencing was done on a sample of CD8+ T cells from PBMCs. This clonotype originated in a human donor with Susac syndrome. This CDR3 reads CASSVGDLWTGGYGYTF. CDR3 in DNA: TGTGCCAGCAGCGTAGGGGACCTCTGGACAGGCGGCTATGGCTACACCTTC. Supplemented by reference TRBV9 and TRBJ1-2, the full variable domain reads DSGVTQTPKHLITATGQRVTLRCSPRSGDLSVYWYQQSLDQGLQFLIQYYNGEERAKGNILERFSAQQFPDLHSELNLSSLELGDSALYFCASSVGDLWTGGYGYTFGSGTRLTVV.